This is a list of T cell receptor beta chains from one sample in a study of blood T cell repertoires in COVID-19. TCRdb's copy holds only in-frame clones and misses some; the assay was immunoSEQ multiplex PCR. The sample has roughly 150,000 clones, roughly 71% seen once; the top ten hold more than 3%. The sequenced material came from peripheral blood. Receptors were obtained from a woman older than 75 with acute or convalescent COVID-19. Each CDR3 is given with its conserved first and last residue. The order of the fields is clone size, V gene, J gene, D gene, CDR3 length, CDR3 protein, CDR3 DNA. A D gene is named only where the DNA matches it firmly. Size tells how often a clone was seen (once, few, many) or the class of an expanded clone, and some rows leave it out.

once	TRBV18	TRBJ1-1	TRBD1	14	CASSPGQLNTEAFF	TGTGCCAGCTCGCCGGGACAGTTGAACACTGAAGCTTTCTTT
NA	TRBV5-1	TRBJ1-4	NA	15	CASTMEGLGSEKLFF	TGCGCCAGCACCATGGAGGGGCTTGGAAGTGAAAAACTGTTTTTT
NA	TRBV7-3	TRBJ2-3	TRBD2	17	CASSGWTSGRLSNTQYF	TGTGCCAGCAGCGGGTGGACTAGCGGGAGGCTCTCAAATACGCAGTATTTT
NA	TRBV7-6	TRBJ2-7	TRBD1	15	CASSARTGGAGEQYF	TGTGCCAGCAGCGCTAGGACAGGGGGCGCGGGTGAGCAGTACTTC
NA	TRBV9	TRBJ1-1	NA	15	CASSDNIRGVTEAFF	TGTGCCAGCAGCGATAACATCAGGGGTGTCACTGAAGCTTTCTTT
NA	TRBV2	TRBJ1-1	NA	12	CASSESGEEAFF	TGTGCCAGCAGTGAATCCGGGGAAGAAGCTTTCTTT
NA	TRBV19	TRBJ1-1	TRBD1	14	CASKWGQGNTEAFF	TGTGCCAGTAAATGGGGACAGGGGAACACTGAAGCTTTCTTT
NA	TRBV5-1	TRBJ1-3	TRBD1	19	CASASFGTGDPFSGNTIYF	TGCGCCAGCGCCAGCTTCGGGACAGGGGACCCTTTTTCTGGAAACACCATATATTTT
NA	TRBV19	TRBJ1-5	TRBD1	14	CASSSTGGNQPQHF	TGTGCCAGTAGCTCGACAGGGGGAAATCAGCCCCAGCATTTT
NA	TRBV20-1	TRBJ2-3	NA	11	CSARSPDTQYF	TGCAGTGCTAGATCCCCGGATACGCAGTATTTT
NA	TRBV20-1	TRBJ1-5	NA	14	CSASSTVSNQPQHF	TGCAGTGCTAGTTCGACAGTTAGCAATCAGCCCCAGCATTTT